This T cell receptor beta chain was identified in a study of PD-1 blockade in classical Hodgkin lymphoma. The study, taken as a whole, reports: What caused the repertoire differences, perhaps disease activity or prior therapy, remains undefined.

CDR3 length: 12 residues. The germline V gene has CDR1 LGHNA and CDR2 YNFKEQ. Trimming cost V 1 base and J 3 bases, with 3 bases left between them. Note on this clone: What it binds is unknown.

All patients relapsed after autologous stem cell transplantation, and brentuximab vedotin exposure varied. Under best response, outcomes were complete response, partial response or progressive disease. Measured with immunoSEQ multiplex PCR; TCRdb has only the in-frame clones, and not every one. Among about 50,000 clones listed, approximately 90% were seen once. The gene calls are TRBV4-2 and TRBJ1-1; D gene unclear. The clonotype comes from a human donor with classical Hodgkin lymphoma. Sample: peripheral blood mononuclear cells (PBMCs), taken before the second cycle of nivolumab. The DNA of the CDR3 is TGTGCCAGCAGCCAAGGTTACACTGAAGCTTTCTTT. Amino acid sequence: CASSQGYTEAFF.